The 17 T cell receptor beta chains below all came from one sample that was sequenced in a study of T cells after somatic rescue of genetic block. TCRdb keeps only in-frame clones here, not all; method: immunoSEQ multiplex PCR. This sample yields 110,000 or so clones, of which approximately 90% are seen a single time; roughly 1.5% belongs to the top ten. Sequencing used peripheral blood mononuclear cells (PBMCs). These receptors were taken from a woman under 30.

The chain combines TRBV13 with TRBJ1-4; 9 bases fit TRBD1. Germline CDR1 PRHDT, CDR2 FYEKMQ (reference sequence). The length of the CDR3 is 15 residues. The V segment lost 5 bases and the J segment 3 bases; nucleotides outside the gene matches: 4. CDR3 loop: CASSARTGANEKLFF. The CDR3 DNA follows: TGTGCCAGCAGCGCCAGGACAGGGGCTAATGAAAAACTGTTTTTT.

This rearrangement joins TRBV11-2 to TRBJ2-1; tentatively, D is TRBD1 (6 bases). Trimming took 4 bases from V and 5 from J, leaving 21 bases between them. Germline V gives CDR1 SGHAT, CDR2 FQNNGV. This CDR3 contains 17 residues. CDR3 loop: CASSSTWQQGGHNEQFF. The CDR3 coding sequence is TGTGCCAGCAGCTCTACATGGCAACAGGGCGGCCACAATGAGCAGTTCTTC.

This rearrangement joins TRBV27 to TRBJ1-2, with 8 bases lining up with TRBD1. CDR3 length: 14 amino acids. V gave up 6 bases and J gave up 2 bases; unmatched junction bases: 5. From germline, CDR1 is MNHEY and CDR2 SMNVEV (reference sequence). CDR3 nucleotides: TGTGCCAGCAGCGGGACAGGCCAGAACTATGGCTACACCTTC. This codes for CASSGTGQNYGYTF.

CDR3 protein: CASSLYSWGTQYF. The CDR3 DNA is TGTGCCAGCAGTTTATACAGTTGGGGGACCCAGTACTTC. V and J are TRBV27 and TRBJ2-5, with no clear D. The germline gives CDR1 MNHEY, CDR2 SMNVEV (reference sequence). V dropped 1 base and J dropped 7 bases, with 10 bases sitting between them. The CDR3 consists of 13 residues.

The chain carries TRBV10-3 and TRBJ2-1; 8 nucleotides line up with TRBD2. V dropped 3 bases and J dropped 9; count of bases not matched to a gene: 22. There are 19 residues in the CDR3. Looked up from germline, CDR1 is ENHRY and CDR2 is SYGVKD. The CDR3 loop reads CAISDPAGSGGRRWSEQFF. The CDR3 DNA reads TGTGCCATCAGTGACCCCGCTGGAAGCGGGGGCCGCCGTTGGAGTGAGCAGTTCTTC.

This clone appeared a single time. V is TRBV4-2 and J is TRBJ2-5; 7 nucleotides match TRBD2. J gave up 2 bases and V 4 bases, and 10 bases lay outside the gene matches. The V gene's germline CDR1 is LGHNA and CDR2 YNFKEQ. The CDR3 runs to 16 residues. CDR3 DNA sequence: TGTGCCAGCAGCCGCCTGGGGGGGAAGGGGCAAGAGACCCAGTACTTC. Its translation: CASSRLGGKGQETQYF.

The chain recombines TRBV30 with TRBJ1-1; a possible D gene is TRBD1 (6 bases). Trimming shortened V by 5 bases and J by 7 bases, and 14 bases separated the two germline ends. The CDR3 contains 12 residues. Germline V gene data show CDR1 as GTSNPN and CDR2 as SVGIG (reference sequence). The DNA for the CDR3 is TGTGCCTGGGGGAGAAACAGGGATGAAGCTTTCTTT. Translation: CAWGRNRDEAFF.

V and J are TRBV4-1 and TRBJ1-2, with 8 bases fitting TRBD1. The CDR3 has 15 residues. Germline assignment: CDR1 MGHRA and CDR2 YSYEKL. After removal of 2 bases from V and 4 bases from J, the junction contained 6 bases not matched to a gene. CDR3 nucleotides: TGCGCCAGCAGCCAATTGGACAGGGCCCTCTATGGCTACACCTTC. As protein: CASSQLDRALYGYTF.

This rearrangement joins TRBV7-9 to TRBJ1-2, with TRBD1 matching 10 bases. Germline V gives CDR1 SEHNR, CDR2 FQNEAQ (reference sequence). The CDR3 consists of 15 residues. V shed 4 bases and J 2 bases; nucleotides not matched to a gene: 4. DNA for the CDR3: TGTGCCAGCAGCTCACGACAGGGGGCCAACTATGGCTACACCTTC. Translated: CASSSRQGANYGYTF.

The V call is TRBV13, the J call TRBJ2-3; D may be TRBD1 or TRBD2 (6 bases each). This CDR3 region has 15 residues. Germline lookup yields CDR1 PRHDT and CDR2 FYEKMQ (reference sequence). V lost 2 bases and J 3 bases, leaving 12 bases between the germline ends. The CDR3 here is CASSLPGAGTDTQYF. DNA of the CDR3: TGTGCCAGCAGCTTACCGGGGGCCGGGACAGATACGCAGTATTTT.

With regard to this clone: The sample carries other DNA sequences with the same CDR3. The chain joins TRBV9 to TRBJ2-1; TRBD1 aligns across 11 bases. Germline V gene data show CDR1 as SGDLS and CDR2 as YYNGEE. CDR3 length: 15 residues. Trimming cost V 3 bases and J 4 bases; bases outside gene matches: 3. In DNA form, the CDR3 reads TGTGCCAGCAGCGCCCGGGACAGGGGGTACAATGAGCAGTTCTTC. Protein: CASSARDRGYNEQFF.

The V and J genes are TRBV7-2 and TRBJ2-2; 7 nucleotides match TRBD1. There are 17 residues in the CDR3. Germline V gene lookup returns CDR1 SGHTA and CDR2 FQGNSA. V was clipped by 3 bases and J by 3 bases; unmatched bases: 10. CDR3 in DNA: TGTGCCAGCAGCTTTAATGCCGGGACAGTCTACACCGGGGAGCTGTTTTTT. Its protein is CASSFNAGTVYTGELFF.

This clone was seen only a few times. V gene TRBV7-2 combines with J gene TRBJ1-2, with TRBD1 matching 9 bases. The V segment lost 4 bases and the J segment 6 bases; nucleotides outside the gene matches: 12. Germline V CDR1 and CDR2: SGHTA, FQGNSA. The CDR3 loop spans 16 amino acids. The CDR3 nucleotides are TGTGCCAGCAGCTCCCGTGGCACAGGGGGCAGACATGGCTACACCTTC. This translates into CASSSRGTGGRHGYTF.

The rearrangement uses TRBV4-1 and TRBJ2-7; weak D call: TRBD1 (7 bases). V lost 0 bases, J lost 3 bases, and 12 bases lay in between. The CDR3 has 15 residues. The V gene's germline CDR1 is MGHRA and CDR2 YSYEKL. The CDR3 DNA follows: TGCGCCAGCAGCCAAGATTGGCAGGGGGGCTACGAGCAGTACTTC. Translating gives CASSQDWQGGYEQYF.

The chain carries TRBV7-8 and TRBJ2-3; TRBD2 matches 16 bases. In germline, CDR1 is SGHVS, CDR2 FQNEAQ. V shed 5 bases and J 4 bases; nucleotides not matched to a gene: 12. The CDR3 totals 19 residues. The CDR3 DNA reads TGTGCCAGCAGCGAGCCCGGGACTAGCGGGGGGGCCCTACCAGATACGCAGTATTTT. Its translation is CASSEPGTSGGALPDTQYF.

This clone was recorded a few times. This chain uses TRBV10-1 with TRBJ1-5; 10 positions agree with TRBD1. The germline gives CDR1 WNHNN, CDR2 SYGVQD (reference sequence). Trimming at V came to 9 bases and at J to 5 bases, leaving 13 bases not matched to a gene. The CDR3 has 16 amino acids. The chain's CDR3 is CASRPGQGKSDQPQHF. The DNA of the CDR3 is TGCGCCAGTCGTCCGGGACAGGGGAAAAGCGATCAGCCCCAGCATTTT.

This clone was seen only a few times. The V gene is TRBV30, the J gene TRBJ2-7; D may be TRBD2 (6 bases). CDR1 is GTSNPN and CDR2 is SVGIG in the germline V gene (reference sequence). This CDR3 is built from 15 residues. Trimming left V 0 bases short and J 0 bases short, with 12 bases between. The CDR3, as DNA: TGTGCCTGGAGTGTACTTGGGGGGAGCTCCTACGAGCAGTACTTC. Residues: CAWSVLGGSSYEQYF.